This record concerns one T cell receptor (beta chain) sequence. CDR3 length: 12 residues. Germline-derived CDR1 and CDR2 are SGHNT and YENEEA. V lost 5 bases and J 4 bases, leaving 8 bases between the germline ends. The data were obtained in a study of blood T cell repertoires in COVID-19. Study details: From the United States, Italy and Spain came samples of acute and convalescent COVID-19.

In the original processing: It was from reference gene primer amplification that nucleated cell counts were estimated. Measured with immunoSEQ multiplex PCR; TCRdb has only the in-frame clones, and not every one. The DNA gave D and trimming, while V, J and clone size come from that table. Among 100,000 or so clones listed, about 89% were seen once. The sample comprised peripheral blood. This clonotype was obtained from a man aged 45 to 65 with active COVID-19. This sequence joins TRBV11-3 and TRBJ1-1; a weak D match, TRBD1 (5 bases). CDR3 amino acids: CASSQGPTEAFF. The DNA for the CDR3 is TGTGCCAGCAGCCAGGGTCCCACTGAAGCTTTCTTT.